The subject of this entry is one T cell receptor beta chain. The antigen remains unidentified. Use of 60 Vbeta and 13 Jbeta primers characterized the PCR. TCRdb's copy holds only in-frame clones and misses some; the assay was immunoSEQ multiplex PCR. In the table there are roughly 130,000 clones, 60% to 80% of which are singletons. The CDR3 is made up of 11 amino acids. Trimming took off 8 bases at V and 4 bases at J, with 11 bases between the two ends. Germline V CDR1 and CDR2: GTSNPN, SVGIG (reference sequence). The data were taken from a study of cytomegalovirus exposure and HLA in healthy donors. Notes on the study in general: Among TCR beta chains, those listed as cytomegalovirus-associated numbered around 160. The dataset shows that most TCR sequences were rare, while some public TCRs occurred in many donors. About 87% or about 30% of the time was how often most TCR beta V segments were productive, according to an earlier analysis. Rates of TCR association differed by HLA locus in a later analysis, with DRB1 highest and HLA-C lowest.

This clonotype was sampled from a man aged 18 to 29 in good health and CMV-seronegative. Source material: PBMCs. This rearrangement joins TRBV30 to TRBJ2-5, with D uncertain. The DNA of the CDR3 is TGTGCCCGCAAATACGGAGAGACCCAGTACTTC. This gives the protein CARKYGETQYF.